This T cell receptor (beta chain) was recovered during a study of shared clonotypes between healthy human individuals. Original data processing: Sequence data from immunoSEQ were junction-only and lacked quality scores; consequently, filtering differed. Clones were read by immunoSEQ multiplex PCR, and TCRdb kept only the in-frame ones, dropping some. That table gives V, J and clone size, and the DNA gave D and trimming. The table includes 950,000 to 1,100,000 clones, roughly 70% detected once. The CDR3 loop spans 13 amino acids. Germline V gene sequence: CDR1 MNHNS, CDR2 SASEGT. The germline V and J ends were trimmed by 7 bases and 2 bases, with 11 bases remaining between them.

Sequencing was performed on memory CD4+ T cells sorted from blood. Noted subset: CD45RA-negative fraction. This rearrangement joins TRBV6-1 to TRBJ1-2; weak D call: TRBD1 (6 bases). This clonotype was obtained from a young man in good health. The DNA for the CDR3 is TGTGCCAGCACTGCCGGACAGAACTATGGCTACACCTTC. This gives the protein CASTAGQNYGYTF.